One and the same sample provided the 19 T cell receptor beta chains below, sequenced in a study of T cells expressing NK-cell markers. TCRdb re-called the 5' RACE reads and gives one entry per CDR3 protein, without DNA. The sample's table shows roughly 170,000 distinct CDR3 sequences. The specimen sequenced was blood T cells: a sorted CD56 or NKG2C T cell subset, CD4+ or CD8+ T cells, or bulk PBMC T cells (not recorded which). Receptor source: a woman aged 18 to 75 in good health.

This chain links TRBV7-8 with TRBJ2-7; the TCRdb call, TRBD1, lacks DNA for checking. Germline CDR1 SGHVS, CDR2 FQNEAQ. There are 13 residues in the CDR3. CDR3 amino acids: CASSWTGGYEQYF.

The chain carries TRBV5-5 and TRBJ1-1; TCRdb names TRBD1, which stays unverified in the absence of DNA. There are 14 residues in the CDR3. The germline CDR1 and CDR2 sequences are SGHKS and YYEKEE (reference sequence). CDR3 sequence reads: CASSLGQVHTEAFF.

V is TRBV4-1 and J is TRBJ2-7; lacking DNA, the TRBD2 call made by TCRdb goes unchecked. From germline, CDR1 is MGHRA and CDR2 YSYEKL. This CDR3 region has 15 residues. The CDR3 spells CASSQVGLARDEQYF.

This rearrangement joins TRBV5-1 to TRBJ2-3; the D gene TCRdb calls, TRBD2, cannot be checked with no DNA. The germline V gene encodes CDR1 SGHRS and CDR2 YFSETQ. The CDR3 runs 16 residues. The CDR3 here is CASRYWLSGVADTQYF.

The CDR3 here is CASKGQGTNTGELFF. V usage is TRBV28 and J usage is TRBJ2-2; as DNA is missing, the TRBD1 call by TCRdb cannot be tested. Germline-derived CDR1 and CDR2 are MDHEN and SYDVKM. The CDR3 loop spans 15 amino acids.

This chain joins TRBV7-3 and TRBJ1-1; TCRdb lists TRBD1, though no DNA is available to test this call. The CDR3 is 14 amino acids. CDR1 SGHTA and CDR2 FQGTGA come from the germline V gene. This CDR3 reads CASSLKRGDTEAFF.

This chain joins TRBV6-2 or TRBV6-3 and TRBJ2-7; TCRdb's D call of TRBD1 is untestable without DNA. This CDR3 has 16 residues. Germline lookup yields CDR1 MNHEY and CDR2 SVGEGT. The CDR3 spells CASQSGTGSRSYEQYF.

CDR3 region: CSARDVSVLGNEQFF. V usage is TRBV20-1 and J usage is TRBJ2-1. The CDR3 loop spans 15 amino acids. Germline V CDR1 and CDR2: DFQATT, SNEGSKA (reference sequence).

The chain joins TRBV24-1 to TRBJ2-5; TCRdb reports TRBD1, a call that lacks DNA to check it against. The CDR3 sequence is 16 residues long. CDR1 KGHDR and CDR2 SFDVKD come from the germline V gene. CDR3 sequence: CATSDPRDTRGETQYF.

The gene calls are TRBV7-2 and TRBJ1-5; TCRdb reports TRBD1, a call that lacks DNA to check it against. Looked up from germline, CDR1 is SGHTA and CDR2 is FQGNSA. This CDR3 region has 13 residues. The CDR3 protein is CASSLDAGDAQHF.

The V call is TRBV27, the J call TRBJ2-5; no DNA is available, so the TRBD1 call from TCRdb remains unchecked. From germline, CDR1 is MNHEY and CDR2 SMNVEV (reference sequence). This CDR3 region has 16 residues. This chain's CDR3 is CASSNRDPPRAETQYF.

The chain couples TRBV4-1 to TRBJ2-1. Germline CDR1 MGHRA, CDR2 YSYEKL. CDR3 length: 16 residues. The CDR3 sequence is CASSQASGGSYNEQFF.

The rearrangement joins TRBV27 to TRBJ2-2. The CDR3 loop spans 12 amino acids. Per the germline V gene, CDR1 is MNHEY and CDR2 is SMNVEV (reference sequence). CDR3 amino acids: CASSTLTGELFF.

Here the CDR3 reads CASSHPGGTYEQYF. The chain recombines TRBV25-1 with TRBJ2-7; the TCRdb D gene call, TRBD1, has no DNA to confirm it. CDR3 length: 14 residues. From germline, CDR1 is MGHDK and CDR2 SYGVNS.

The chain links TRBV5-5 to TRBJ2-3. CDR3 length: 15 residues. Germline V gene data show CDR1 as SGHKS and CDR2 as YYEKEE (reference sequence). The CDR3 is CASSVVPKRTDTQYF.

This chain uses TRBV6-2 or TRBV6-3 with TRBJ2-5. The CDR3 loop spans 14 amino acids. CDR1 is MNHEY and CDR2 is SVGEGT in the germline V gene. CDR3 in amino acids: CASVDGGGKETQYF.

The rearrangement uses TRBV12-3 or TRBV12-4 and TRBJ1-1. The CDR3 covers 12 residues. CDR3: CASRGRKREAFF.

This chain's CDR3 is CASSQAGLDYSPLHF. The chain couples TRBV4-1 to TRBJ1-6; TCRdb lists TRBD1, though no DNA is available to test this call. Germline lookup yields CDR1 MGHRA and CDR2 YSYEKL. The CDR3 is made up of 15 amino acids.

The J gene is TRBJ1-6, the V gene TRBV12-3 or TRBV12-4. This CDR3 is built from 14 residues. CDR3 protein: CASSPGPLGSPLHF.